This T cell receptor beta chain originates from a study of blood T cell repertoires in COVID-19. In the study overall: Material from acute and convalescent COVID-19 was sourced from the United States, Italy and Spain.

This CDR3 is built from 14 residues. V was shortened by 2 bases and J by 0 bases, with 5 bases between the two germline ends. Germline CDR1 and CDR2: LNHNV and YYDKDF (reference sequence). Using immunoSEQ multiplex PCR, the repertoire was profiled, and TCRdb retains in-frame clones only, with some absent. There are 45,000 to 70,000 clones in the sample; more than 70% occur only once, and over 5.5% lies in the top ten. This TCR was sampled from a man aged 55 to 70 with acute or convalescent COVID-19. Sequences were obtained from peripheral blood. This chain uses TRBV15 with TRBJ2-1; tentative D call: TRBD1 (5 bases). The CDR3 nucleotides read TGTGCCACCAGCAGACAGGGCTCCTACAATGAGCAGTTCTTC. It yields the protein CATSRQGSYNEQFF.